This T cell receptor beta chain was sequenced during a study of blood T cell repertoires in COVID-19. This table comes from immunoSEQ multiplex PCR, and its TCRdb copy is limited to in-frame clones, with some not included. The table lists some 89,000 clones, approximately 80% of them singletons. This clone was counted once. The CDR3 sequence is 12 residues long. Germline V gives CDR1 MNHEY, CDR2 SVGAGI. V was cut by 7 bases and J by 2 bases, with 8 bases left in between. This TCR came from a man aged 65 to 85 with acute or convalescent COVID-19. The chain recombines TRBV6-5 with TRBJ1-2; no clear D gene. The sequenced sample was peripheral blood. The CDR3 reads CASTQANYGYTF. In nucleotides, the CDR3 is TGTGCCAGCACGCAGGCCAACTATGGCTACACCTTC.